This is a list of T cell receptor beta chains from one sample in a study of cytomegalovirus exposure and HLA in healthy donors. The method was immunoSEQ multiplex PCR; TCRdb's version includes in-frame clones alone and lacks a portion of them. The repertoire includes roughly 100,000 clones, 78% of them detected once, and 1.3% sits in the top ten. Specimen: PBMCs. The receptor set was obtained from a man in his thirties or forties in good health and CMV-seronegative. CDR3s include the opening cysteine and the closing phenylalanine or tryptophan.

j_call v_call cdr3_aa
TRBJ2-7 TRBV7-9 CASRQGTTYEQYF
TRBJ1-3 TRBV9 CASSPQTGSGNTIYF
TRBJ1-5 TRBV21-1 CASSKRPGTEDNQPQHF
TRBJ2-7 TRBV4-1 CASSQAQFGYEQYF
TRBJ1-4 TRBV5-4 CASSLAAEGEKLFF
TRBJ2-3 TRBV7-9 CASNVDRGITDTQYF
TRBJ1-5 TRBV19 CASSIDGWGGGNQPQHF
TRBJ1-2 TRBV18 CASSPPSGNYGYTF
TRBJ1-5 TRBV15 CATSLQGDNQPQHF
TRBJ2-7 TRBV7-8 CASSLATMAGRGYEQYF
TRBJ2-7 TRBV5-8 CASSLRLQTVNEQYF
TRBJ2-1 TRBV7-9 CASSLKTSGSSNEQFF
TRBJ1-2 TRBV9 CASSVGDSLFHGYTF
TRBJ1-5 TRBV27 CASSGAGGYNQPQHF
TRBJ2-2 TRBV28 CASTGNTGELFF
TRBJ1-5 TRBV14 CASSHTGGRNSNQPQHF
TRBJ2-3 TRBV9 CASSASLGSTDTQYF
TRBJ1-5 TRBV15 CATTFITGGHGNQPQHF
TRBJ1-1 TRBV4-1 CASSPLLMVNTEAFF